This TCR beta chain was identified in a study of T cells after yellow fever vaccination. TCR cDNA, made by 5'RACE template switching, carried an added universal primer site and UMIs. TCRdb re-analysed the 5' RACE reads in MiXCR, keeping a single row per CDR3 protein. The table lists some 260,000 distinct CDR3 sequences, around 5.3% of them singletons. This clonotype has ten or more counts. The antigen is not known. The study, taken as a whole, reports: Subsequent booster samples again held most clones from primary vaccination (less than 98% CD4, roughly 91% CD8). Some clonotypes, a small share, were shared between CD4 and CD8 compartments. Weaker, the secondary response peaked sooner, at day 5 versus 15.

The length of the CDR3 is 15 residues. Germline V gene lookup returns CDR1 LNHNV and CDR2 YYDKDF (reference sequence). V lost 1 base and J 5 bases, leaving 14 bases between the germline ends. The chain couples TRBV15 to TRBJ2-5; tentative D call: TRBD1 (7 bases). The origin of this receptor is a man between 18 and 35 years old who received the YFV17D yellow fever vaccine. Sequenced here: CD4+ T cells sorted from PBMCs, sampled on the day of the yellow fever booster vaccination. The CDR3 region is CATSRGGRGDETQYF. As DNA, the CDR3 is TGTGCCACCAGCAGAGGAGGCAGGGGGGACGAGACCCAGTACTTC. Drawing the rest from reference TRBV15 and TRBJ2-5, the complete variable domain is DAMVIQNPRYQVTQFGKPVTLSCSQTLNHNVMYWYQQKSSQAPKLLFHYYDKDFNNEADTPDNFQSRRPNTSFCFLDIRSPGLGDTAMYLCATSRGGRGDETQYFGPGTRLLVL.